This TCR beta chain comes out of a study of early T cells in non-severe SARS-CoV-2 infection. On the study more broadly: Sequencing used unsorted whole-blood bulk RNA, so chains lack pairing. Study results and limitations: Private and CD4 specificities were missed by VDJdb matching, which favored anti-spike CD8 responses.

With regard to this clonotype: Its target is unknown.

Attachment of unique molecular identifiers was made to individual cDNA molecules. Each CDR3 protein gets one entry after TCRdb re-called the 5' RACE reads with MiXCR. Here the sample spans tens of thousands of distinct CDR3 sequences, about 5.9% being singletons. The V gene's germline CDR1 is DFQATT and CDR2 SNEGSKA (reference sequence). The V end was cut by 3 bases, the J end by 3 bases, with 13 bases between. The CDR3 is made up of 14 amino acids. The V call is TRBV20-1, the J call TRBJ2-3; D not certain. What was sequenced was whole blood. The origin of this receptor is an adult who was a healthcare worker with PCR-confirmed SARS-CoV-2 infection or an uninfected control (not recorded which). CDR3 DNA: TGCAGTGCTAGCCCTCTCGACTTTACAGATACGCAGTATTTT. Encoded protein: CSASPLDFTDTQYF.